This T cell receptor beta chain came from a study of blood T cell repertoires in COVID-19. The overall study: There were acute and convalescent COVID-19 samples, and they came from the United States, Italy and Spain. Sources were T cells, B-cell-depleted T cells, or PBMCs; the material itself was cDNA or gDNA.

In its sample, this clone is medium-sized (0.01 to 0.1%). The V segment lost 5 bases and the J segment 0 bases; nucleotides outside the gene matches: 11. The CDR3 covers 18 residues. In germline, CDR1 is SSHAT, CDR2 FNYEAQ (reference sequence). Original processing methods: Estimated nucleated cell counts came from reference gene primer amplification. Assay: immunoSEQ multiplex PCR; the TCRdb copy retains only in-frame clones and omits some. V, J and clone size derive from that table, while D and trimming were established from the DNA sequence. The data contain approximately 69,000 clones, over 70% of them singletons.

The receptor was derived from a man between 60 and 70 years old with acute or convalescent COVID-19. The chain has TRBV7-7 and TRBJ2-3; 10 nucleotides agree with TRBD2. Sequencing was carried out using peripheral blood. The DNA for the CDR3 is TGTGCCAGCAGCGCTTTAGCGGGGGGCGGATCTAGCACAGATACGCAGTATTTT. Translation: CASSALAGGGSSTDTQYF.